One and the same sample provided the 32 T cell receptor beta chains below, sequenced in a study of cytomegalovirus exposure and HLA in healthy donors. 60 Vbeta and 13 Jbeta primers were used in PCR. The protocol was immunoSEQ multiplex PCR, while the TCRdb copy is restricted to in-frame clones and leaves out a portion. Of about 160,000 clones listed, under 75% are singletons. What was sequenced was PBMCs. The receptor source for this set is a man aged 40-55 years in good health and CMV-seropositive.

The chain uses TRBV19 and TRBJ1-5; 7 bases agree with TRBD1. Germline-derived CDR1 and CDR2 are LNHDA and SQIVND (reference sequence). V shed 9 bases, J shed 2 bases, and the junction held 10 bases outside the gene matches. The CDR3 extends over 15 amino acids. The CDR3 bases are TGTGCCAGCCGCGGAAACAGGGGACGCAATCAGCCCCAGCATTTT. Amino acids: CASRGNRGRNQPQHF.

J is TRBJ2-7 and V is TRBV10-3; the D is unclear. V dropped 5 bases and J dropped 3 bases, with 5 bases sitting between them. The CDR3 length is 11 residues. Per the germline V gene, CDR1 is ENHRY and CDR2 is SYGVKD. The CDR3 DNA is TGTGCCATCAGTTCCCACTACGAGCAGTACTTC. Amino acids: CAISSHYEQYF.

This clone turned up a few times. The chain combines TRBV5-1 with TRBJ2-5; TRBD1 matches at 11 bases. The J segment lost 0 bases and the V segment lost 3 bases, leaving 4 bases of the junction unmatched. CDR1 is SGHRS and CDR2 is YFSETQ in the germline V gene. This CDR3 is built from 16 residues. The CDR3 spells CASSSGTGGYQETQYF. CDR3 bases: TGCGCCAGCAGCTCCGGGACAGGGGGGTACCAAGAGACCCAGTACTTC. The full variable domain, rest sourced from reference TRBV5-1 and TRBJ2-5, is KAGVTQTPRYLIKTRGQQVTLSCSPISGHRSVSWYQQTPGQGLQFLFEYFSETQRNKGNFPGRFSGRQFSNSRSEMNVSTLELGDSALYLCASSSGTGGYQETQYFGPGTRLLVL.

Regarding this clone: The junction and the germline gene differ at one end; a read error may be behind it. V usage is TRBV18 and J usage is TRBJ1-4; no clear D gene. The CDR3 is 14 residues long. The germline gives CDR1 KGHSH, CDR2 LQKENI. Here the CDR3 reads CASSPVGTSEKLFF. Here the CDR3 DNA reads TGTGCCAGCTCACCCGTCGGAACTAGTGAAAAACTGTTTTTT.

This chain links TRBV15 with TRBJ2-2; 10 nucleotides agree with TRBD2. From germline, CDR1 is LNHNV and CDR2 YYDKDF (reference sequence). CDR3 length: 19 residues. V lost 1 base and J lost 3; bases outside the gene matches: 11. CDR3 sequence (DNA): TGTGCCACCAGCAGAGGGGTGCAGCGGGGGGGTAGTTACACCGGGGAGCTGTTTTTT. Translating it yields CATSRGVQRGGSYTGELFF.

The genes are TRBV21-1 and TRBJ2-7; the table names TRBD1, a call not compared with the DNA. TRBV21-1 is given as a pseudogene. The CDR3 runs 15 residues. The CDR3 reads CASSKPSDREDEQYF. In DNA form, the CDR3 reads TGTGCCAGCAGCAAACCCAGCGACAGGGAAGACGAGCAGTACTTC.

The chain uses TRBV9 and TRBJ2-7; TRBD2 is a possible D gene (6 bases). This CDR3 spans 16 amino acids. The V gene lost 4 bases and the J gene lost 0 bases, with 17 bases spanning the gap. Germline V lookup: CDR1 SGDLS, CDR2 YYNGEE. This chain's CDR3 is CASSTPTTGGSYEQYF. The CDR3 DNA follows: TGTGCCAGCAGCACTCCGACGACCGGGGGCTCCTACGAGCAGTACTTC.

This CDR3 reads CASSPGQGSYEQYF. CDR3 nucleotides: TGCGCCAGCAGCCCAGGACAGGGGTCCTACGAGCAGTACTTC. The chain links TRBV4-1 to TRBJ2-7; 9 bases are shared with TRBD1. CDR1 and CDR2 (germline): MGHRA, YSYEKL. The J segment lost 1 base and the V segment lost 4 bases, leaving 2 bases of the junction unmatched. This CDR3 spans 14 amino acids.

The V gene is TRBV29-1, the J gene TRBJ2-1; unclear D gene. CDR3 length: 13 amino acids. Germline CDR1 and CDR2: SQVTM and ANQGSEA. V was pared by 4 bases and J by 0 bases, with 7 bases between. The CDR3 loop is CSVASSSYNEQFF. In DNA, the CDR3 is TGCAGCGTTGCTTCGAGCTCCTACAATGAGCAGTTCTTC.

The chain joins TRBV19 to TRBJ1-1, with D uncertain. The CDR3 runs to 13 residues. The ends were cut back, 5 bases at V and 0 bases at J, with 7 bases in the middle. Germline CDR1 LNHDA, CDR2 SQIVND (reference sequence). The CDR3 DNA follows: TGTGCCAGTAGTGTGTCGGTGAACACTGAAGCTTTCTTT. It codes for CASSVSVNTEAFF.

In regard to this clone: A junction boundary mismatches the germline segment, possibly from a read error. The genes are TRBV6-1 and TRBJ1-2; 8 bases match TRBD1. Germline values: CDR1 MNHNS, CDR2 SASEGT. The CDR3 is 15 amino acids. The CDR3 protein is CVSSEGQGGNYGYTF. DNA of the CDR3: TGTGTCAGCAGTGAAGGACAGGGTGGAAACTATGGCTACACCTTC.

The chain recombines TRBV6-5 with TRBJ2-7; 7 positions match TRBD1. There are 13 residues in the CDR3. Trimming cost V 2 bases and J 2 bases; bases outside gene matches: 0. CDR1 and CDR2 (germline): MNHEY, SVGAGI. The CDR3 reads CASSYDRAYEQYF. CDR3 nucleotide sequence: TGTGCCAGCAGTTACGACAGGGCCTACGAGCAGTACTTC.

V usage is TRBV5-1 and J usage is TRBJ2-7, with a tentative D call TRBD2 (5 bases). Germline CDR1 and CDR2: SGHRS and YFSETQ. V lost 0 bases and J 3 bases, leaving 10 bases between the germline ends. The CDR3 is made up of 14 amino acids. CDR3 protein: CASSLEVANYEQYF. CDR3 in DNA: TGCGCCAGCAGCTTGGAGGTAGCGAACTACGAGCAGTACTTC.

This chain links TRBV2 with TRBJ1-5; 12 nucleotides align to TRBD1. The CDR3 extends over 17 amino acids. Germline lookup yields CDR1 SNHLY and CDR2 FYNNEI. The V gene end was trimmed by 6 bases and the J gene end by 7 bases; junction bases not matched to a gene: 13. The CDR3, as DNA: TGTGCCAGCAGGCCCGGGACAGGGGGCGCGGGAAGACAGCCCCAGCATTTT. Translation gives CASRPGTGGAGRQPQHF.

The rearrangement links TRBV6-6 to TRBJ1-3, with D possibly matching TRBD1 (5 bases). The CDR3 runs 13 residues. Between the trimmed V and J ends, which lost 10 bases and 0 bases, there was a span of 10 bases. The germline gives CDR1 MNHNY, CDR2 SVGAGI (reference sequence). DNA of the CDR3: TGTGCCACCAGGACAAACTCTGGAAACACCATATATTTT. Its translation: CATRTNSGNTIYF.

This chain uses TRBV18 with TRBJ2-1; 14 bases map to TRBD2. Losses at the gene ends were 2 bases for V and 1 base for J; bases not matched to a gene: 10. In germline, CDR1 is KGHSH, CDR2 LQKENI. The CDR3 runs to 20 residues. The CDR3 is CASSPSPGLAGAASYNEQFF. The CDR3 bases are TGTGCCAGCTCACCATCGCCGGGACTAGCGGGGGCGGCTTCCTACAATGAGCAGTTCTTC.

The rearrangement joins TRBV7-2 to TRBJ1-2, with 8 bases lining up with TRBD1. The junction had 9 bases not matched to a gene; V was cut back by 1 base and J by 8 bases. The CDR3 runs to 15 residues. Per the germline V gene, CDR1 is SGHTA and CDR2 is FQGNSA. For the CDR3, the DNA is TGTGCCAGCAGCTTAGGGGGGCAGGGGGCGGGAGGCTACACCTTC. This sequence encodes CASSLGGQGAGGYTF.

The rearrangement joins TRBV27 to TRBJ2-3; 7 bases are a match to TRBD2. The CDR3 runs 16 residues. Germline V gives CDR1 MNHEY, CDR2 SMNVEV (reference sequence). The trim removed 5 bases at V and 0 bases at J, leaving 8 bases unmatched. CDR3 nucleotide sequence: TGTGCCAGCAGTGCCTACCGGGACTACAGCACAGATACGCAGTATTTT. Translating it yields CASSAYRDYSTDTQYF.

The chain links TRBV9 to TRBJ2-3, with 9 bases fitting TRBD1. Germline CDR1 is SGDLS and CDR2 is YYNGEE. V shed 2 bases, J shed 4 bases, and the junction held 5 bases outside the gene matches. This CDR3 spans 15 amino acids. CDR3 loop: CASSVAGTGSDTQYF. CDR3 nucleotide sequence: TGTGCCAGCAGCGTTGCGGGGACAGGGTCAGATACGCAGTATTTT. The variable domain in full, with the rest retrieved from reference TRBV9 and TRBJ2-3, is DSGVTQTPKHLITATGQRVTLRCSPRSGDLSVYWYQQSLDQGLQFLIQYYNGEERAKGNILERFSAQQFPDLHSELNLSSLELGDSALYFCASSVAGTGSDTQYFGPGTRLTVL.

The chain joins TRBV27 to TRBJ1-6; D perhaps matches TRBD1 (6 bases). The CDR3 loop spans 13 amino acids. V was shortened by 7 bases and J by 10 bases, with 14 bases between the two germline ends. The V gene's germline CDR1 is MNHEY and CDR2 SMNVEV (reference sequence). As DNA, the CDR3 is TGTGCCAGCACCCAGGGGCTGGGGTCACCCCTCCACTTT. Translating gives CASTQGLGSPLHF.

The chain has TRBV6-6 and TRBJ1-5, with D perhaps TRBD1 (5 bases). Germline-derived CDR1 and CDR2 are MNHNY and SVGAGI (reference sequence). V gave up 6 bases and J gave up 0 bases, with 12 bases separating them. This CDR3 comprises 15 residues. The CDR3 region is CASSATRVSNQPQHF. The CDR3, as DNA: TGTGCCAGCAGCGCTACCAGGGTTAGCAATCAGCCCCAGCATTTT.

In its sample, this clone was seen once. This chain uses TRBV27 with TRBJ1-2, with D hard to call. V lost 5 bases, J lost 8 bases, and 27 bases lay in between. This CDR3 is 17 amino acids long. In germline, CDR1 is MNHEY, CDR2 SMNVEV (reference sequence). In nucleotides, the CDR3 is TGTGCCAGCAGTCACTACCCTAGGCAGACTGTAACTGAGGGCTACACCTTC. Translating gives CASSHYPRQTVTEGYTF.

The rearrangement uses TRBV6-1 and TRBJ2-3, with TRBD2 matching over 13 bases. The ends lost 3 bases at V and 6 bases at J; junction bases unmatched: 9. The germline CDR1 and CDR2 sequences are MNHNS and SASEGT. CDR3 size: 17 residues. CDR3 nucleotide sequence: TGTGCCAGCAGTGATAGTGGAACTAGCGGGGGGGTGGATACGCAGTATTTT. Translation gives CASSDSGTSGGVDTQYF.

The chain joins TRBV11-3 to TRBJ2-1, with a weak D call TRBD2 (5 bases). V lost 1 base to trimming and J lost 7 bases, with 11 bases between them. Germline-derived CDR1 and CDR2 are SGHNT and YENEEA. CDR3 size: 14 residues. CDR3 bases: TGTGCCAGCAGCTTAGGTTCGGGGTCGAATGAGCAGTTCTTC. Translating gives CASSLGSGSNEQFF.

The gene calls are TRBV6-6 and TRBJ2-7; 7 bases are shared with TRBD1. This CDR3 has 14 amino acids. CDR1 MNHNY and CDR2 SVGAGI come from the germline V gene (reference sequence). V lost 7 bases, J lost 2 bases, and 8 bases stayed unmatched. CDR3 sequence reads: CASTSGTDTYEQYF. The CDR3, as DNA: TGTGCCAGCACCTCCGGGACAGATACCTACGAGCAGTACTTC.

The chain links TRBV2 to TRBJ1-2, with D perhaps matching TRBD1 (6 bases). CDR1 and CDR2 (germline): SNHLY, FYNNEI. The CDR3 extends over 13 amino acids. V lost 8 bases, J lost 5 bases, and 15 bases lay in between. CDR3 nucleotides: TGTGCCAGCTCACCGGGACATCAATATGGCTACACCTTC. This translates into CASSPGHQYGYTF. The whole variable domain, remainder taken from reference TRBV2 and TRBJ1-2, is EPEVTQTPSHQVTQMGQEVILRCVPISNHLYFYWYRQILGQKVEFLVSFYNNEISEKSEIFDDQFSVERPDGSNFTLKIRSTKLEDSAMYFCASSPGHQYGYTFGSGTRLTVV.

This clone occurred a few times. The CDR3 reads CASSSQGARTEAFF. CDR3 DNA sequence: TGCGCCAGCAGCTCCCAGGGGGCGCGAACTGAAGCTTTCTTT. The chain recombines TRBV5-1 with TRBJ1-1; 8 bases match TRBD1. CDR3 length: 14 residues. Unmatched junction bases numbered 6, after V lost 3 bases and J lost 5 bases. Germline V lookup: CDR1 SGHRS, CDR2 YFSETQ.

The chain recombines TRBV6-6 with TRBJ2-7; 7 bases are shared with TRBD1. V dropped 7 bases and J dropped 4; count of bases not matched to a gene: 7. The germline V gene has CDR1 MNHNY and CDR2 SVGAGI (reference sequence). The CDR3 sequence is 13 residues long. As DNA, the CDR3 is TGTGCCAGCAAACAGGGGATCGCTTACGAGCAGTACTTC. Residues: CASKQGIAYEQYF.

The chain couples TRBV27 to TRBJ1-2, with D perhaps matching TRBD1 (6 bases). CDR1 is MNHEY, CDR2 SMNVEV, per germline (reference sequence). V lost 5 bases to trimming and J lost 1 base, with 17 bases between them. The CDR3 contains 16 residues. The CDR3 sequence is CASSTSGQENNYGYTF. CDR3 sequence (DNA): TGTGCCAGCAGTACCTCGGGACAAGAAAATAACTATGGCTACACCTTC.

This clone was counted between two and nine times. This chain uses TRBV29-1 with TRBJ2-7; tentatively, D is TRBD2 (5 bases). The CDR3 consists of 15 residues. CDR1 SQVTM and CDR2 ANQGSEA come from the germline V gene. V gave up 4 bases and J gave up 0 bases, with 16 bases separating them. CDR3 in amino acids: CSVVLYPGGSYEQYF. The CDR3 nucleotides are TGCAGCGTTGTTCTTTACCCTGGAGGCTCCTACGAGCAGTACTTC.

The V and J genes are TRBV4-3 and TRBJ2-7; TRBD2 agrees at 9 bases. V dropped 0 bases and J dropped 13; count of bases not matched to a gene: 31. The CDR3 is 21 amino acids. The germline V gene has CDR1 LGHNA and CDR2 YSLEER. As DNA, the CDR3 is TGCGCCAGCAGCCAAGATTGGCCAACTAGCGGGTACCCTCCTACGAGCGACGAGCGATACTTC. Its protein is CASSQDWPTSGYPPTSDERYF.

This clone was detected only once. This chain joins TRBV7-2 and TRBJ2-5; TRBD2 matches at 11 bases. Germline CDR1 is SGHTA and CDR2 is FQGNSA. V shed 4 bases, J shed 5 bases, and the junction held 6 bases outside the gene matches. The CDR3 loop spans 15 amino acids. In nucleotides, the CDR3 is TGTGCCAGCAGCTCCCATAGCGGGGGGGTGGAGACCCAGTACTTC. It is translated as CASSSHSGGVETQYF.